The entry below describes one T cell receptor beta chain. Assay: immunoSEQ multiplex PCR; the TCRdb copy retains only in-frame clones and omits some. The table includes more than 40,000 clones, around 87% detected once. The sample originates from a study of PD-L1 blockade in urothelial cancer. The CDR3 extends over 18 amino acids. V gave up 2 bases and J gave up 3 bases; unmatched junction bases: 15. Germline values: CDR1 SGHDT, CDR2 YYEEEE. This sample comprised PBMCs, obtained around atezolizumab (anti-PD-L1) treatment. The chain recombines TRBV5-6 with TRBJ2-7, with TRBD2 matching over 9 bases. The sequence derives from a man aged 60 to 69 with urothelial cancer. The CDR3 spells CASSFLGAGGDVRYEQYF. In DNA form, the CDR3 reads TGTGCCAGCAGCTTTCTCGGCGCGGGAGGGGATGTTCGCTACGAGCAGTACTTC.